This is a list of T cell receptor beta chains from one sample in a study of shared clonotypes between healthy human individuals. Measured with immunoSEQ multiplex PCR; TCRdb has only the in-frame clones, and not every one. The sample has approximately 980,000 clones; less than 85% are singletons. The source material was memory CD4+ T cells sorted from blood. The origin of the receptors is a young man in good health. The CDR3 runs from the conserved cysteine through the conserved F or W. D genes are given only for firm matches. Expanded clones get a size class; other rows say once, few or many, or leave the size out.

V: TRBV30
D: TRBD1
length: 15
size: .
J: TRBJ2-3
CDR3: CAWSTGTGGTDTQYF
DNA: TGTGCCTGGAGTACAGGGACAGGGGGGACAGATACGCAGTATTTT

V: TRBV5-5
D: .
length: 15
size: .
J: TRBJ2-1
CDR3: CASSGFGSGYNEQFF
DNA: TGTGCCAGCAGCGGATTTGGGTCGGGTTACAATGAGCAGTTCTTC

V: TRBV7-8
D: .
length: 14
size: many
J: TRBJ1-2
CDR3: CASSLGGFHYGYTF
DNA: TGTGCCAGCAGCTTGGGGGGTTTCCACTATGGCTACACCTTC

V: TRBV7-2
D: .
length: 15
size: .
J: TRBJ2-1
CDR3: CASSLDPNSYNEQFF
DNA: TGTGCCAGCAGCTTAGACCCAAACTCCTACAATGAGCAGTTCTTC

V: TRBV6-6
D: .
length: 13
size: .
J: TRBJ2-3
CDR3: CASSYRITDTQYF
DNA: TGTGCCAGCAGTTACAGGATAACAGATACGCAGTATTTT

V: TRBV9
D: .
length: 14
size: .
J: TRBJ1-1
CDR3: CASSVPREGGEAFF
DNA: TGTGCCAGCAGCGTACCCAGAGAGGGGGGTGAGGCTTTCTTT

V: TRBV19
D: .
length: 15
size: .
J: TRBJ1-4
CDR3: CASSISGEANEKLFF
DNA: TGTGCCAGTAGTATTTCCGGTGAGGCTAATGAAAAACTGTTTTTT

V: TRBV9
D: TRBD2
length: 16
size: .
J: TRBJ2-3
CDR3: CASSVGPGTSIDTQYF
DNA: TGTGCCAGCAGCGTAGGCCCCGGGACTAGCATAGATACGCAGTATTTT

V: TRBV30
D: .
length: 13
size: few
J: TRBJ1-2
CDR3: CAWSSHGYYGYTF
DNA: TGTGCCTGGAGTTCACATGGGTACTATGGCTACACCTTC

V: TRBV28
D: TRBD1
length: 12
size: .
J: TRBJ1-2
CDR3: CASIVRGRGYTF
DNA: TGTGCCAGCATAGTGAGGGGGCGAGGCTACACCTTC

V: TRBV25-1
D: TRBD1
length: 16
size: few
J: TRBJ2-7
CDR3: CASRAAPGQGSYEQYF
DNA: TGTGCCAGCAGGGCAGCCCCGGGACAGGGATCCTACGAGCAGTACTTC

V: TRBV10-2
D: TRBD1
length: 15
size: .
J: TRBJ2-4
CDR3: CASNSDRGNGNIQYF
DNA: TGCGCCAGCAATTCAGACAGGGGAAATGGAAACATTCAGTACTTC

V: TRBV30
D: TRBD2
length: 13
size: once
J: TRBJ2-3
CDR3: CAWLLGGTDTQYF
DNA: TGTGCCTGGCTCCTGGGAGGGACAGATACGCAGTATTTT

V: TRBV6-5
D: .
length: 14
size: .
J: TRBJ1-5
CDR3: CASKGQGGDQPQHF
DNA: TGTGCCAGCAAGGGGCAGGGAGGGGATCAGCCCCAGCATTTT

V: TRBV10-1
D: .
length: 14
size: .
J: TRBJ1-4
CDR3: CASSEGRKNEKLFF
DNA: TGCGCCAGCAGTGAAGGCAGGAAGAATGAAAAACTGTTTTTT

V: TRBV5-8
D: .
length: 15
size: .
J: TRBJ2-7
CDR3: CASSAARQSIYEQYF
DNA: TGTGCCAGCAGCGCCGCGAGACAGTCTATTTACGAGCAGTACTTC

V: TRBV6-5
D: TRBD1
length: 15
size: .
J: TRBJ1-2
CDR3: CASSLSGTGPYGYTF
DNA: TGTGCCAGCAGCCTATCAGGGACAGGGCCTTATGGCTACACCTTC

V: TRBV5-1
D: TRBD1
length: 14
size: few
J: TRBJ2-1
CDR3: CASSLRTGSNEQFF
DNA: TGCGCCAGCAGCTTAAGGACAGGGTCGAATGAGCAGTTCTTC

V: TRBV7-2
D: .
length: 13
size: .
J: TRBJ1-3
CDR3: CASSLGSGNTIYF
DNA: TGTGCCAGCAGCTTAGGGTCTGGAAACACCATATATTTT

V: TRBV15
D: TRBD1
length: 15
size: .
J: TRBJ1-6
CDR3: CATSREGQGNSPLHF
DNA: TGTGCCACCAGCAGAGAGGGACAGGGGAATTCACCCCTCCACTTT

V: TRBV5-4
D: TRBD2
length: 13
size: .
J: TRBJ2-1
CDR3: CASSLAGGNEQFF
DNA: TGTGCCAGCAGCTTGGCGGGAGGTAATGAGCAGTTCTTC

V: TRBV18
D: .
length: 15
size: .
J: TRBJ2-7
CDR3: CASSPLEKGVNEQYF
DNA: TGTGCCAGCTCACCCTTAGAAAAAGGAGTAAACGAGCAGTACTTC

V: TRBV29-1
D: TRBD1
length: 13
size: .
J: TRBJ2-7
CDR3: CSALGQVWDEQYF
DNA: TGCAGCGCCCTGGGACAGGTTTGGGACGAGCAGTACTTC

V: TRBV7-6
D: TRBD1
length: 16
size: .
J: TRBJ2-3
CDR3: CASSAVNGQATDTQYF
DNA: TGTGCCAGCAGCGCCGTCAACGGACAGGCGACAGATACGCAGTATTTT

V: TRBV5-1
D: .
length: 15
size: few
J: TRBJ2-1
CDR3: CASSLDDPRYNEQFF
DNA: TGCGCCAGCAGCCTCGACGATCCGCGCTACAATGAGCAGTTCTTC

V: TRBV2
D: .
length: 15
size: .
J: TRBJ1-5
CDR3: CASSEAEIMNQPQHF
DNA: TGTGCCAGCAGTGAGGCGGAAATAATGAATCAGCCCCAGCATTTT

V: TRBV4-1
D: .
length: 13
size: .
J: TRBJ2-3
CDR3: CASSLTQLDTQYF
DNA: TGCGCCAGCAGCCTTACCCAATTAGATACGCAGTATTTT

V: TRBV9
D: TRBD1
length: 16
size: .
J: TRBJ2-1
CDR3: CASSAGQEIYMNEQFF
DNA: TGTGCCAGCAGCGCTGGACAGGAGATCTATATGAATGAGCAGTTCTTC

V: TRBV10-3
D: TRBD1
length: 15
size: .
J: TRBJ2-7
CDR3: CAIRSGTGSSYEQYF
DNA: TGTGCCATCAGATCCGGGACAGGGAGCTCCTACGAGCAGTACTTC

V: TRBV6-5
D: .
length: 14
size: .
J: TRBJ1-1
CDR3: CASSRGPSRGEAFF
DNA: TGTGCCAGCAGTAGGGGCCCCTCACGGGGTGAAGCTTTCTTT

V: TRBV4-1
D: TRBD1
length: 16
size: .
J: TRBJ1-4
CDR3: CASSHPAGRGKEKLFF
DNA: TGCGCCAGCAGCCACCCTGCGGGCAGGGGGAAGGAAAAACTGTTTTTT

V: TRBV2
D: .
length: 14
size: once
J: TRBJ1-5
CDR3: CASSGVSSNQPQHF
DNA: TGTGCCAGCAGTGGAGTCTCAAGCAATCAGCCCCAGCATTTT

V: TRBV5-4
D: TRBD2
length: 16
size: once
J: TRBJ2-2
CDR3: CASSLGGRANTGELFF
DNA: TGTGCCAGCAGCTTGGGCGGGAGGGCCAACACCGGGGAGCTGTTTTTT

V: TRBV19
D: TRBD1
length: 14
size: .
J: TRBJ2-3
CDR3: CASRRTGDTDTQYF
DNA: TGTGCCAGTAGAAGAACAGGGGACACAGATACGCAGTATTTT

V: TRBV29-1
D: .
length: 10
size: .
J: TRBJ1-1
CDR3: CSVGNTEAFF
DNA: TGCAGCGTAGGGAACACTGAAGCTTTCTTT

V: TRBV5-1
D: TRBD1
length: 14
size: .
J: TRBJ2-5
CDR3: CASSRDRVWETQYF
DNA: TGCGCCAGCTCGAGAGACAGGGTGTGGGAGACCCAGTACTTC

V: TRBV6-1
D: TRBD1
length: 13
size: .
J: TRBJ1-1
CDR3: CASSVSQGSEAFF
DNA: TGTGCCAGCAGTGTCTCACAGGGGTCTGAAGCTTTCTTT

V: TRBV7-2
D: .
length: 13
size: .
J: TRBJ1-1
CDR3: CASSLAGAVEAFF
DNA: TGTGCCAGCAGCTTAGCAGGGGCCGTCGAAGCTTTCTTT

V: TRBV28
D: TRBD1
length: 13
size: .
J: TRBJ1-1
CDR3: CASSSNRGTEAFF
DNA: TGTGCCAGCAGTTCGAACAGGGGGACTGAAGCTTTCTTT

V: TRBV6-5
D: .
length: 11
size: .
J: TRBJ2-7
CDR3: CASASVREQYF
DNA: TGTGCCAGCGCTAGCGTTCGGGAGCAGTACTTC

V: TRBV30
D: TRBD2
length: 16
size: .
J: TRBJ2-3
CDR3: CAWSSTGLVLADTQYF
DNA: TGTGCCTGGAGTTCAACCGGACTAGTCCTGGCAGATACGCAGTATTTT

V: TRBV6-5
D: TRBD1
length: 13
size: .
J: TRBJ1-1
CDR3: CASIRGGGTEAFF
DNA: TGTGCCAGCATCAGGGGGGGAGGGACTGAAGCTTTCTTT

V: TRBV7-8
D: TRBD1
length: 17
size: .
J: TRBJ1-5
CDR3: CASSLGGQGNSNQPQHF
DNA: TGTGCCAGCAGCTTAGGGGGACAGGGCAATAGCAATCAGCCCCAGCATTTT

V: TRBV7-9
D: .
length: 12
size: many
J: TRBJ1-2
CDR3: CASSIDSYGYTF
DNA: TGTGCCAGCAGCATAGACAGCTATGGCTACACCTTC

V: TRBV18
D: TRBD1
length: 14
size: .
J: TRBJ1-2
CDR3: CASSGQGANYGYTF
DNA: TGTGCCAGCTCCGGACAGGGGGCGAACTATGGCTACACCTTC

V: TRBV27
D: .
length: 13
size: .
J: TRBJ1-2
CDR3: CASRPYGGYGYTF
DNA: TGTGCCAGCAGACCCTATGGGGGCTATGGCTACACCTTC

V: TRBV19
D: TRBD2
length: 14
size: .
J: TRBJ2-3
CDR3: CASSIGGGKDTQYF
DNA: TGTGCCAGTAGTATCGGCGGGGGGAAGGATACGCAGTATTTT

V: TRBV5-1
D: TRBD2
length: 17
size: .
J: TRBJ2-1
CDR3: CASSLGVKSGSTNEQFF
DNA: TGCGCCAGCAGCTTGGGGGTGAAAAGCGGGAGCACGAATGAGCAGTTCTTC

V: TRBV7-9
D: .
length: 15
size: .
J: TRBJ1-2
CDR3: CASSLDRQQGRGYTF
DNA: TGTGCCAGCAGCTTAGATCGACAGCAAGGACGTGGCTACACCTTC

V: TRBV2
D: .
length: 14
size: .
J: TRBJ2-5
CDR3: CATSGGRKMETQYF
DNA: TGTGCCACGAGTGGGGGACGCAAGATGGAGACCCAGTACTTC